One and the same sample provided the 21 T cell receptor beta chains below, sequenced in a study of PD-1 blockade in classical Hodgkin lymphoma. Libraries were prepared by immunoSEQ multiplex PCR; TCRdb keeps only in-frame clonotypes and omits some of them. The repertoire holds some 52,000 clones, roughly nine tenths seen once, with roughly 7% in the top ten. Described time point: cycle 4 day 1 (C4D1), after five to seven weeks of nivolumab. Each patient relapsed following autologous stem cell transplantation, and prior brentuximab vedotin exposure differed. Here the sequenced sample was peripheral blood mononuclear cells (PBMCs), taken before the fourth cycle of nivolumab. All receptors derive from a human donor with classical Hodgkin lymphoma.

The CDR3 loop is CAISASQREKQFF. As DNA, the CDR3 is TGTGCCATCAGTGCTTCCCAGCGGGAGAAGCAGTTCTTC. The V gene is TRBV10-3, the J gene TRBJ2-1; 8 bases agree with TRBD2. Germline V gene lookup returns CDR1 ENHRY and CDR2 SYGVKD. This CDR3 contains 13 residues. V was clipped by 4 bases and J by 11 bases; unmatched bases: 7.

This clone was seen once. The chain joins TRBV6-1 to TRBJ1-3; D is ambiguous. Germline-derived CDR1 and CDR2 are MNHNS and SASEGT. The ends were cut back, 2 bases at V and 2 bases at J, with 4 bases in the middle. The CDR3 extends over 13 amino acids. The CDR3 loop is CASSEITGNTIYF. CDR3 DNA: TGTGCCAGCAGTGAAATTACTGGAAACACCATATATTTT.

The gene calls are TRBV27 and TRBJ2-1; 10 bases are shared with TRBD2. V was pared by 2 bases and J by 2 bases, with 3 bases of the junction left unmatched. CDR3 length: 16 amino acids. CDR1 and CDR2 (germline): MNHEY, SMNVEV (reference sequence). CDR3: CASSLPLAGAYNEQFF. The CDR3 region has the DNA TGTGCCAGCAGTTTACCCCTAGCGGGAGCCTACAATGAGCAGTTCTTC.

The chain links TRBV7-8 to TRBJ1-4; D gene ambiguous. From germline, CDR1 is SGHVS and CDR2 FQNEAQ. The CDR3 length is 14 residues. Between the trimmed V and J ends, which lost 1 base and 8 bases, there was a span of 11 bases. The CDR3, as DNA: TGTGCCAGCAGCTTAGTCCCCTCGTGGGAAAAACTGTTTTTT. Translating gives CASSLVPSWEKLFF.

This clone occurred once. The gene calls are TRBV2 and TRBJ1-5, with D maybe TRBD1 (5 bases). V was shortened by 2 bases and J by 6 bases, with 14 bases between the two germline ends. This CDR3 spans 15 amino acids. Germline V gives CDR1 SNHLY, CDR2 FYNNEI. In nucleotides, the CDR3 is TGTGCCAGCAGTGAATCGGTGGGACGCAGTCAGCCCCAGCATTTT. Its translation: CASSESVGRSQPQHF.

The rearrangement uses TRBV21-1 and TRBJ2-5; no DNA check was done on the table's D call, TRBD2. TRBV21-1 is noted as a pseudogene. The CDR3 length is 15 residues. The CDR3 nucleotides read TGTGCCAGCAGCTTCGGGGGGATGATCCAAGAGACCCAGTACTTC. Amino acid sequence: CASSFGGMIQETQYF.

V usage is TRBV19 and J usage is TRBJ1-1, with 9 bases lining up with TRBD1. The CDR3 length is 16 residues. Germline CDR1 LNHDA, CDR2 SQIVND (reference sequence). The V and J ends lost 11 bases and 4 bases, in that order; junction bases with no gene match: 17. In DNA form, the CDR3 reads TGTGCCGGACTGGGACAGGGAGGGAGGTCGGCCACTGAAGCTTTCTTT. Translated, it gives CAGLGQGGRSATEAFF. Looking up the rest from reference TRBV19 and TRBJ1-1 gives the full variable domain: DGGITQSPKYLFRKEGQNVTLSCEQNLNHDAMYWYRQDPGQGLRLIYYSQIVNDFQKGDIAEGYSVSREKKESFPLTVTSAQKNPTAFYLCAGLGQGGRSATEAFFGQGTRLTVV.

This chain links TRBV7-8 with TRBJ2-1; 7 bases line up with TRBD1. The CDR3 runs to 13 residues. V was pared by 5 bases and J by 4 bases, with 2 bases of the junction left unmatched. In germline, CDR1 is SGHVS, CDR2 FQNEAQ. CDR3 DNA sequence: TGTGCCAGCAGCGGGGGACAGTACAATGAGCAGTTCTTC. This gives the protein CASSGGQYNEQFF.

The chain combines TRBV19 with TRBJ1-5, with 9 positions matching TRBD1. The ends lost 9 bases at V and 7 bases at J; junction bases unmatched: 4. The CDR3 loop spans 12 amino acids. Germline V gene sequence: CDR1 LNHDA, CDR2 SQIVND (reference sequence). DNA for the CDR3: TGTGCCAGCCGGACAGGGGACCAGCCCCAGCATTTT. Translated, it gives CASRTGDQPQHF.

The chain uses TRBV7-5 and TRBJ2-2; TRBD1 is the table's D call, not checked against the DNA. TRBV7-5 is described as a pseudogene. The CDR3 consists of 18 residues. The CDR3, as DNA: TGTGTCAGAAGCCGAGAGCGAACGGGACAGGGGAACACCGGGGAGCTGTTTTTT. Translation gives CVRSRERTGQGNTGELFF.

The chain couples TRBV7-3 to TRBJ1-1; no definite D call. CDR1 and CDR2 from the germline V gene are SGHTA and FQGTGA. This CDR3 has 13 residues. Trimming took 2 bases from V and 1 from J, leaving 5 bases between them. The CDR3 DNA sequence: TGTGCCAGCAGCTTAGGGTGGAACACTGAAGCTTTCTTT. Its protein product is CASSLGWNTEAFF.

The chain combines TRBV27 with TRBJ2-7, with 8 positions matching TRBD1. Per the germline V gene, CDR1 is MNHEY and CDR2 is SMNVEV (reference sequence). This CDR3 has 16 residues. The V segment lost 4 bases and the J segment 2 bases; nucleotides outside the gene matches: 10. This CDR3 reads CASSSFPTGATYEQYF. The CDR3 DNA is TGTGCCAGCAGTTCTTTTCCGACAGGGGCCACCTACGAGCAGTACTTC.

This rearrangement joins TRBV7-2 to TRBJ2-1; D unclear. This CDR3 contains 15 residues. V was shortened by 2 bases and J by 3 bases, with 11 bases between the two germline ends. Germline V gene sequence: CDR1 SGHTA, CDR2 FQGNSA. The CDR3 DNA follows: TGTGCCAGCAGCTTACTGGCGGACGGCTACAATGAGCAGTTCTTC. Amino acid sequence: CASSLLADGYNEQFF.

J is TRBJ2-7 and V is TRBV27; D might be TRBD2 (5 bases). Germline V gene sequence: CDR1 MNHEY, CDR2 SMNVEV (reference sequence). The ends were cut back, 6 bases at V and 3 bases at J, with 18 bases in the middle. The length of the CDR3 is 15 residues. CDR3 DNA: TGTGCCAGCAGCTCCGCGGACTTAAAGAACTACGAGCAGTACTTC. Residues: CASSSADLKNYEQYF.

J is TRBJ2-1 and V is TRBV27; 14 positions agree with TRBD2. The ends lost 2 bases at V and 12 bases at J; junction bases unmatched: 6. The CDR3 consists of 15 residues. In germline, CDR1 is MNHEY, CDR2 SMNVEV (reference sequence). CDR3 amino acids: CASSLGLAGGVGQFF. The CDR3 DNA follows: TGTGCCAGCAGTTTAGGACTAGCGGGAGGTGTCGGGCAGTTCTTC.

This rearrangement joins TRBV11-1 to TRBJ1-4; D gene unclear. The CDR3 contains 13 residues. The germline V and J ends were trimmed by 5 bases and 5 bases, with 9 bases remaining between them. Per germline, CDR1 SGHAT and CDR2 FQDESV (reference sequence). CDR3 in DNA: TGTGCCAGCAGCCCCGGACTGAATGAAAAACTGTTTTTT. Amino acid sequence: CASSPGLNEKLFF.

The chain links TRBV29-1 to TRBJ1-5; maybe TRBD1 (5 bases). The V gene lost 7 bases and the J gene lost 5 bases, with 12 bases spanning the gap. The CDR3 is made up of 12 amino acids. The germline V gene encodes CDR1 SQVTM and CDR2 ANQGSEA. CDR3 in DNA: TGCAGCGCCAGGTCGGGGGATCAGCCCCAGCATTTT. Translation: CSARSGDQPQHF.

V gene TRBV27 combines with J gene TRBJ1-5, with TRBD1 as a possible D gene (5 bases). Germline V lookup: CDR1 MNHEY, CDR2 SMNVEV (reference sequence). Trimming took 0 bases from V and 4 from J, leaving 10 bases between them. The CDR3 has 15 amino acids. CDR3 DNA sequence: TGTGCCAGCAGTTTATCGTTGGGGGAGAATCAGCCCCAGCATTTT. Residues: CASSLSLGENQPQHF.

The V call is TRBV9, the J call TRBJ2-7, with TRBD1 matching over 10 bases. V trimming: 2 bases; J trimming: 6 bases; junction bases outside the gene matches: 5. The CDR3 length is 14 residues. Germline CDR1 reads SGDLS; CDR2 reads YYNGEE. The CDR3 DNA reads TGTGCCAGCAGCGTCGGACAGGGGGTGGGCGAGCAGTACTTC. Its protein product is CASSVGQGVGEQYF.

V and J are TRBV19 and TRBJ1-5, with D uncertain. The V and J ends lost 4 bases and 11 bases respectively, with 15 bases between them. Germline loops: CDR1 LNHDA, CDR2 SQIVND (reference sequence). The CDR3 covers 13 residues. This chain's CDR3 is CASSSQIGIAQHF. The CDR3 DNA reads TGTGCCAGTAGTAGCCAGATTGGAATAGCCCAGCATTTT.

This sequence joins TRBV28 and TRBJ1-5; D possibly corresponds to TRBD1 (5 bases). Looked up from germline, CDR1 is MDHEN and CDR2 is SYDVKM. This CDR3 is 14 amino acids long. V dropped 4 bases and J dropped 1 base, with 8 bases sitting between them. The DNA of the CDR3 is TGTGCCAGCAGTTCCAGGGAGAGCAATCAGCCCCAGCATTTT. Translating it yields CASSSRESNQPQHF.